This entry lists 17 T cell receptor beta chains sequenced from one sample in a study of early T cells in non-severe SARS-CoV-2 infection. TCRdb fed the 5' RACE reads into MiXCR, producing one record per CDR3 protein. The table shows some 57,000 distinct CDR3 sequences, with 11% occurring only once. Specimen: whole blood. The receptor set was obtained from an adult who was a healthcare worker with PCR-confirmed SARS-CoV-2 infection or an uninfected control (not recorded which).

The chain links TRBV11-2 to TRBJ2-3; 9 bases line up with TRBD1. The CDR3 is 14 amino acids. CDR1 is SGHAT, CDR2 FQNNGV, per germline. V lost 6 bases to trimming and J lost 3 bases; unmatched junction nucleotides: 4. This CDR3 is CASSPTGGTDTQYF. The CDR3 DNA sequence: TGTGCCAGCAGTCCGACAGGGGGGACAGATACGCAGTATTTT.

This clonotype appeared a few times. The rearrangement links TRBV7-9 to TRBJ2-5; no clear D gene. The CDR3 totals 15 residues. Trimming pared 5 bases from V and 0 bases from J, leaving 13 bases between. Germline CDR1 is SEHNR and CDR2 is FQNEAQ (reference sequence). CDR3 sequence: CASSPRESYQETQYF. CDR3 coding DNA: TGTGCCAGCAGCCCCCGAGAGAGCTACCAAGAGACCCAGTACTTC. The whole variable domain, remainder taken from reference TRBV7-9 and TRBJ2-5, is DTGVSQNPRHKITKRGQNVTFRCDPISEHNRLYWYRQTLGQGPEFLTYFQNEAQLEKSRLLSDRFSAERPKGSFSTLEIQRTEQGDSAMYLCASSPRESYQETQYFGPGTRLLVL.

This clonotype was observed many times. V and J are TRBV20-1 and TRBJ2-5, with TRBD2 identical over 11 bases. Germline V CDR1 and CDR2: DFQATT, SNEGSKA (reference sequence). CDR3 size: 13 residues. V gave up 3 bases and J gave up 4 bases; unmatched junction bases: 1. In DNA form, the CDR3 reads TGCAGTGCTAGGGGACTAGCGGCAGAGACCCAGTACTTC. The encoded protein is CSARGLAAETQYF.

This clonotype showed up many times. The chain carries TRBV4-3 and TRBJ2-3; 7 bases align to TRBD2. Trimming removed 1 base from V and 4 bases from J; junction bases left unmatched: 14. CDR1 and CDR2 from the germline V gene are LGHNA and YSLEER. The CDR3 extends over 18 amino acids. The CDR3 sequence is CASSQGQAGFNFPDTQYF. CDR3 DNA: TGCGCCAGCAGCCAAGGGCAAGCGGGGTTTAACTTTCCAGATACGCAGTATTTT.

This clonotype was counted at least ten times. The chain employs TRBV2 and TRBJ1-4, with 11 bases identical to TRBD1. The trim removed 9 bases at V and 7 bases at J, leaving 10 bases unmatched. Germline V gene sequence: CDR1 SNHLY, CDR2 FYNNEI. The CDR3 loop spans 15 amino acids. The chain's CDR3 is CASWDRGNRGEKLFF. CDR3 DNA: TGTGCCAGTTGGGACAGGGGGAATCGAGGTGAAAAACTGTTTTTT.

This clonotype has more than one count but fewer than ten. This chain uses TRBV6-5 with TRBJ2-7; TRBD2 agrees at 14 bases. J was trimmed by 8 bases and V by 6 bases; bases with no gene match: 9. The CDR3 extends over 15 amino acids. Germline V gene lookup returns CDR1 MNHEY and CDR2 SVGAGI. The CDR3 bases are TGTGCCAGCAGGAAGGGACTAGCGGGGGAGGCCCAGCAGTACTTC. Translation: CASRKGLAGEAQQYF.

This clonotype was observed at least ten times. The chain couples TRBV7-9 to TRBJ1-1, with D possibly matching TRBD1 (6 bases). The germline V gene encodes CDR1 SEHNR and CDR2 FQNEAQ (reference sequence). The CDR3 is 16 residues long. Trimming took off 5 bases at V and 4 bases at J, with 20 bases between the two ends. CDR3 DNA sequence: TGTGCCAGCAGCCCCCCCGGTGGGGGCTGGGGCACTGAAGCTTTCTTT. It encodes CASSPPGGGWGTEAFF.

The gene calls are TRBV2 and TRBJ2-1; a possible D gene is TRBD1 (5 bases). Trimming left V 8 bases short and J 7 bases short, with 18 bases between. The CDR3 contains 14 residues. Germline assignment: CDR1 SNHLY and CDR2 FYNNEI. CDR3 nucleotides: TGTGCCAGCGCGAAAGCAGGGTTTCGAAATGAGCAGTTCTTC. Residues: CASAKAGFRNEQFF.

CDR3 sequence reads: CSATRGISYNEQFF. Here the CDR3 DNA reads TGCAGTGCCACGAGGGGGATCTCCTACAATGAGCAGTTCTTC. This rearrangement joins TRBV20-1 to TRBJ2-1; a weak D match, TRBD1 (6 bases). The CDR3 length is 14 residues. V was cut by 6 bases and J by 0 bases, with 12 bases left in between. Germline V lookup: CDR1 DFQATT, CDR2 SNEGSKA (reference sequence).

There are many counts of this clonotype. The chain combines TRBV9 with TRBJ2-5; 9 nucleotides align to TRBD1. The V segment lost 4 bases and the J segment 2 bases; nucleotides outside the gene matches: 9. Germline-derived CDR1 and CDR2 are SGDLS and YYNGEE. The CDR3 runs 16 residues. The CDR3 DNA reads TGTGCCAGCAGCCCTGGGGACAGGGAAGGTCAAGAGACCCAGTACTTC. It encodes CASSPGDREGQETQYF.

This clonotype was picked up many times. The chain recombines TRBV7-9 with TRBJ1-2, with D unresolved. The CDR3 is 13 amino acids. The V gene lost 4 bases and the J gene lost 6 bases, with 12 bases spanning the gap. Per the germline V gene, CDR1 is SEHNR and CDR2 is FQNEAQ (reference sequence). This chain's CDR3 is CASSSYLLDGYTF. CDR3 nucleotides: TGTGCCAGCAGCTCCTATCTCTTGGATGGCTACACCTTC.

This clonotype has just a few counts. The V call is TRBV6-6, the J call TRBJ2-7; D possibly uses TRBD1 or TRBD2 (6 bases each). This CDR3 region has 14 residues. Germline values: CDR1 MNHNY, CDR2 SVGAGI (reference sequence). The V gene lost 2 bases and the J gene lost 3 bases, with 11 bases spanning the gap. The CDR3 coding sequence is TGTGCCAGCAGTTACGAGGGGGGCGTCTACGAGCAGTACTTC. It codes for CASSYEGGVYEQYF.

At least ten counts were recorded for this clonotype. The rearrangement links TRBV9 to TRBJ2-5, with no clear D. Germline loops: CDR1 SGDLS, CDR2 YYNGEE. V lost 0 bases and J lost 6, with 12 bases in between. This CDR3 is built from 14 residues. Here the CDR3 DNA reads TGTGCCAGCAGCGTAGGATTGGAAGGGCAGACCCAGTACTTC. Translation gives CASSVGLEGQTQYF.

Ten or more counts support this clonotype. This rearrangement joins TRBV5-1 to TRBJ1-1; possible D gene TRBD1, 6 bases. Germline V gene data show CDR1 as SGHRS and CDR2 as YFSETQ. V shed 4 bases and J shed 3 bases, with 16 bases lying between them. The CDR3 totals 15 residues. The CDR3 sequence: CASSPARGTYTEAFF. The CDR3 DNA follows: TGCGCCAGCAGCCCCGCTAGGGGGACGTACACTGAAGCTTTCTTT.

This clonotype was detected a few times. The chain links TRBV2 to TRBJ2-1, with D uncertain. Germline CDR1 SNHLY, CDR2 FYNNEI. V was shortened by 4 bases and J by 8 bases, with 6 bases between the two germline ends. This CDR3 has 11 residues. The CDR3 coding sequence is TGTGCCAGCAGTGGTTTTGATGAGCAGTTCTTC. Translation gives CASSGFDEQFF.

This clonotype was detected a few times. The rearrangement joins TRBV3-1 to TRBJ1-5; a possible D gene is TRBD1 (5 bases). Trimming shortened V by 0 bases and J by 7 bases, and 10 bases separated the two germline ends. This CDR3 has 14 amino acids. CDR1 and CDR2 (germline): LGHDT, YNNKEL (reference sequence). CDR3 sequence reads: CASSQDRVGQPQHF. In DNA, the CDR3 is TGTGCCAGCAGCCAAGACAGGGTTGGACAGCCCCAGCATTTT.

This clonotype has a count of ten or more. The V gene is TRBV19, the J gene TRBJ1-2, with D possibly being TRBD1 (5 bases). Trimming cost V 7 bases and J 2 bases, with 17 bases left between them. The CDR3 covers 15 residues. The germline CDR1 and CDR2 sequences are LNHDA and SQIVND (reference sequence). The CDR3 spells CASTLIGADNYGYTF. CDR3 sequence (DNA): TGTGCCAGTACCCTAATTGGGGCAGACAACTATGGCTACACCTTC.